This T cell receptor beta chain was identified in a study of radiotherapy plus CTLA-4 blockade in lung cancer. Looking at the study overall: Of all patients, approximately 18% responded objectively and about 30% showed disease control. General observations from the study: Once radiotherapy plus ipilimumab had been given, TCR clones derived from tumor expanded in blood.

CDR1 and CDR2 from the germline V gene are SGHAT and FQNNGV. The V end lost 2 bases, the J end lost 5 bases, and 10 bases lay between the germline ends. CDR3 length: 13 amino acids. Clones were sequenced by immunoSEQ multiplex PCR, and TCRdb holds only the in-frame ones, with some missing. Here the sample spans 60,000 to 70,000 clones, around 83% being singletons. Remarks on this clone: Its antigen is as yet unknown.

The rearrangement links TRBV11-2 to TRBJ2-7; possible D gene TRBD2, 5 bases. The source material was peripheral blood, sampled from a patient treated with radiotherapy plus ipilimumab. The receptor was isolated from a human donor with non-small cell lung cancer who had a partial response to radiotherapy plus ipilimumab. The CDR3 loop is CASSLSPRDEQYF. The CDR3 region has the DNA TGTGCCAGCAGCTTATCCCCGCGGGACGAGCAGTACTTC.